This TCR beta chain is drawn from a study of blood T cells in healthy people across ages. This CDR3 spans 13 amino acids. Germline loops: CDR1 SQVTM, CDR2 ANQGSEA. With regard to this clonotype: The junction differs from germline at one of its ends, possibly a read error.

A second PCR of 7 to 11 cycles used a sample-barcoded 5' primer and a J-beta primer mix. TCRdb called the 5' RACE reads again in MiXCR, with one record for every CDR3 protein. The sample shows 650,000 to 950,000 distinct CDR3 sequences, 40% to 50% of them seen only once. The chain has TRBV29-1 and TRBJ1-1; possible D gene TRBD1, 6 bases. The sequencing sample was made of blood. This clonotype was sampled from a man aged 60 to 75 in good health. CDR3 coding DNA: TGCAGCGTCGAAGGACAGACGAACACTGAAGCTTTCTTT. Translated, it gives CSVEGQTNTEAFF.